The 26 T cell receptor beta chains below come from one sample, sequenced in a study of T cell responses to AZD1222 COVID-19 vaccine. This table comes from immunoSEQ multiplex PCR, and its TCRdb copy is limited to in-frame clones, with some not included. The repertoire holds about 84,000 clones, with approximately 83% as singletons. The material was peripheral blood, obtained 28 days after the second AZD1222 dose. The receptors stem from an adult who received the AZD1222 COVID-19 vaccine.

V and J are TRBV5-1 and TRBJ2-7; 8 bases map to TRBD1. J gave up 2 bases and V 4 bases, and 5 bases lay outside the gene matches. The CDR3 is 14 amino acids. CDR1 is SGHRS, CDR2 YFSETQ, per germline. The CDR3 coding sequence is TGCGCCAGCAGCCCGACGGGACAGGCCTACGAGCAGTACTTC. This encodes CASSPTGQAYEQYF.

The chain employs TRBV5-1 and TRBJ1-1, with D perhaps TRBD1 (6 bases). Germline V gene sequence: CDR1 SGHRS, CDR2 YFSETQ. The V end lost 1 base, the J end lost 0 bases, and 13 bases lay between the germline ends. The CDR3 consists of 16 residues. The DNA for the CDR3 is TGCGCCAGCAGCTTGCAGGGGTTGTTTATGAACACTGAAGCTTTCTTT. Translating it yields CASSLQGLFMNTEAFF. The full variable domain, completed using reference TRBV5-1 and TRBJ1-1, is KAGVTQTPRYLIKTRGQQVTLSCSPISGHRSVSWYQQTPGQGLQFLFEYFSETQRNKGNFPGRFSGRQFSNSRSEMNVSTLELGDSALYLCASSLQGLFMNTEAFFGQGTRLTVV.

The count of this clone is one. The chain employs TRBV9 and TRBJ2-2; TRBD1 agrees at 10 bases. Germline CDR1 is SGDLS and CDR2 is YYNGEE. V dropped 0 bases and J dropped 14; count of bases not matched to a gene: 10. The length of the CDR3 is 15 residues. CDR3 residues: CASSVANPGTGALFF. The CDR3 coding sequence is TGTGCCAGCAGCGTAGCGAATCCAGGGACAGGGGCCCTGTTTTTT.

This chain uses TRBV11-3 with TRBJ1-1, with D possibly TRBD1 on 6 matching bases. V lost 5 bases and J lost 2, with 15 bases in between. Germline V gene lookup returns CDR1 SGHNT and CDR2 YENEEA. The CDR3 has 15 amino acids. CDR3 sequence: CASSPFGGPNTEAFF. In DNA, the CDR3 is TGTGCCAGCAGCCCCTTCGGGGGCCCTAACACTGAAGCTTTCTTT.

The chain uses TRBV6-2 or TRBV6-3 and TRBJ2-2, with 7 bases matching TRBD1. The length of the CDR3 is 16 residues. V trimming: 1 base; J trimming: 7 bases; junction bases outside the gene matches: 9. Germline V gene sequence: CDR1 MNHEY, CDR2 SVGEGT. The CDR3 sequence is CASSYLDRVSNGELFF. Written as DNA, the CDR3 is TGTGCCAGCAGTTACTTAGACAGGGTCTCTAACGGGGAGCTGTTTTTT.

CDR3 nucleotides: TGTGCCAGCAGCTCGACAGGGGGCATGAACACCATATATTTT. This encodes CASSSTGGMNTIYF. This chain uses TRBV11-2 with TRBJ1-3, with 10 bases aligning to TRBD1. Trimming cost V 4 bases and J 7 bases; bases outside gene matches: 4. Germline V gene sequence: CDR1 SGHAT, CDR2 FQNNGV. This CDR3 is 14 amino acids long.

This sequence joins TRBV7-9 and TRBJ1-3; D call uncertain. The CDR3 length is 12 residues. CDR1 and CDR2 (germline): SEHNR, FQNEAQ (reference sequence). V was pared by 3 bases and J by 3 bases, with 3 bases between. The CDR3 nucleotides are TGTGCCAGCAGCTTTGATGGAAACACCATATATTTT. Amino acids: CASSFDGNTIYF.

The V call is TRBV12-5, the J call TRBJ2-2, with unresolved D. V was shortened by 1 base and J by 6 bases, with 3 bases between the two germline ends. The CDR3 runs to 12 residues. Germline-derived CDR1 and CDR2 are LGHNT and FRNRAP. The CDR3 DNA reads TGTGCTAGTGGTTTGGATCCCGGGGAGCTGTTTTTT. Translated: CASGLDPGELFF. The full variable domain, completed using reference TRBV12-5 and TRBJ2-2, is DARVTQTPRHKVTEMGQEVTMRCQPILGHNTVFWYRQTMMQGLELLAYFRNRAPLDDSGMPKDRFSAEMPDATLATLKIQPSEPRDSAVYFCASGLDPGELFFGEGSRLTVL.

The rearrangement uses TRBV4-2 and TRBJ2-1; 9 bases are shared with TRBD2. Trimming at V came to 0 bases and at J to 5 bases, leaving 8 bases not matched to a gene. The germline gives CDR1 LGHNA, CDR2 YNFKEQ. The CDR3 is 17 amino acids. The CDR3, as DNA: TGTGCCAGCAGCCAAGATCCCATGGCGGGGGGGCACAATGAGCAGTTCTTC. Its protein is CASSQDPMAGGHNEQFF.

This chain joins TRBV7-9 and TRBJ1-1; 7 bases line up with TRBD1. Germline assignment: CDR1 SEHNR and CDR2 FQNEAQ (reference sequence). The CDR3 loop spans 14 amino acids. Trimming took 5 bases from V and 7 from J; bases not matched to a gene: 10. This CDR3 reads CASSIQTGRGEAFF. CDR3 bases: TGTGCCAGCAGCATACAGACAGGGAGGGGTGAAGCTTTCTTT.

The chain is built from TRBV4-1 and TRBJ2-1, with D possibly matching TRBD2 (5 bases). V lost 0 bases, J lost 0 bases, and 9 bases lay in between. Germline CDR1 and CDR2: MGHRA and YSYEKL. This CDR3 has 16 amino acids. In DNA form, the CDR3 reads TGCGCCAGCAGCCAAGATAAGGCGGGCTCCTACAATGAGCAGTTCTTC. It specifies CASSQDKAGSYNEQFF.

The chain recombines TRBV7-3 with TRBJ2-2, with 8 bases aligning to TRBD1. With 4 bases clipped from V and 5 bases from J, the junction kept 9 bases outside the gene matches. The CDR3 loop spans 16 amino acids. The V gene's germline CDR1 is SGHTA and CDR2 FQGTGA. The CDR3 is CASSSRTGSHTGELFF. CDR3 bases: TGTGCCAGCAGCTCCCGGACAGGGAGCCATACCGGGGAGCTGTTTTTT. Full variable domain (outside the CDR3, taken from reference TRBV7-3 and TRBJ2-2): GAGVSQTPSNKVTEKGKYVELRCDPISGHTALYWYRQSLGQGPEFLIYFQGTGAADDSGLPNDRFFAVRPEGSVSTLKIQRTERGDSAVYLCASSSRTGSHTGELFFGEGSRLTVL.

The rearrangement links TRBV4-2 to TRBJ1-6; TRBD1 is a possible D gene (6 bases). V was pared by 4 bases and J by 5 bases, with 18 bases between. Germline lookup yields CDR1 LGHNA and CDR2 YNFKEQ. The CDR3 totals 17 residues. The CDR3 protein is CASSPYFQGTDNSPLHF. The CDR3, as DNA: TGTGCCAGCAGCCCCTACTTCCAGGGGACGGATAATTCACCCCTCCACTTT.

There are a few counts of this clone. The gene calls are TRBV19 and TRBJ1-1; 8 bases align to TRBD1. Germline V gives CDR1 LNHDA, CDR2 SQIVND (reference sequence). V trimming: 3 bases; J trimming: 6 bases; junction bases outside the gene matches: 6. The CDR3 contains 14 residues. CDR3 DNA sequence: TGTGCCAGTAGTATCTTTGGACAGGGCCCTGAAGCTTTCTTT. Amino acid sequence: CASSIFGQGPEAFF.

The chain uses TRBV27 and TRBJ1-1; no clear D gene. Trimming removed 7 bases from V and 0 bases from J, with 9 bases in between. The germline V gene has CDR1 MNHEY and CDR2 SMNVEV (reference sequence). This CDR3 is built from 13 residues. The CDR3 loop reads CASKVGLNTEAFF. The CDR3 coding sequence is TGTGCCAGCAAGGTGGGGTTGAACACTGAAGCTTTCTTT.

The rearrangement links TRBV24-1 to TRBJ1-2, with unresolved D. CDR3 size: 15 residues. The V end lost 4 bases, the J end lost 3 bases, and 14 bases lay between the germline ends. Germline V gene lookup returns CDR1 KGHDR and CDR2 SFDVKD. CDR3 DNA: TGTGCCACCAGTGACAAGTGGGCAGACCACTATGGCTACACCTTC. Amino acid sequence: CATSDKWADHYGYTF.

The chain uses TRBV4-2 and TRBJ1-1; TRBD1 matches at 9 bases. Trimming removed 0 bases from V and 3 bases from J; junction bases left unmatched: 8. CDR1 is LGHNA and CDR2 is YNFKEQ in the germline V gene. The CDR3 contains 17 residues. This chain's CDR3 is CASSQDSAQGAYTEAFF. In nucleotides, the CDR3 is TGTGCCAGCAGCCAAGATTCGGCACAGGGGGCCTACACTGAAGCTTTCTTT.

This clone has a handful of counts. This rearrangement joins TRBV27 to TRBJ2-7; 9 positions match TRBD1. The CDR3 is 15 amino acids. Trimming at V came to 4 bases and at J to 6 bases, leaving 10 bases not matched to a gene. Germline loops: CDR1 MNHEY, CDR2 SMNVEV (reference sequence). This chain's CDR3 is CASSSPGTGKPEQYF. CDR3 DNA: TGTGCCAGCAGTTCCCCCGGGACAGGGAAACCCGAGCAGTACTTC.

This rearrangement joins TRBV18 to TRBJ2-7; 8 bases match TRBD1. Per germline, CDR1 KGHSH and CDR2 LQKENI. V lost 6 bases to trimming and J lost 4 bases; unmatched junction nucleotides: 2. This CDR3 has 12 amino acids. CDR3 amino acids: CASSTGVYEQYF. CDR3 nucleotide sequence: TGTGCCAGCTCGACAGGGGTGTACGAGCAGTACTTC.

The chain is built from TRBV25-1 and TRBJ1-3, with 9 bases fitting TRBD1. Unmatched junction bases numbered 4, after V lost 6 bases and J lost 4 bases. Germline loops: CDR1 MGHDK, CDR2 SYGVNS. This CDR3 is 14 amino acids long. CDR3 in DNA: TGTGCCAGCAGGGGGACAGGGAGAGGAAACACCATATATTTT. Protein product: CASRGTGRGNTIYF.

The J gene is TRBJ1-1, the V gene TRBV2, with 9 bases fitting TRBD1. The germline V gene has CDR1 SNHLY and CDR2 FYNNEI. With V trimmed by 5 bases and J by 4 bases, 5 bases remained unmatched. The CDR3 sequence is 14 residues long. The CDR3 region is CASSSRQGGTEAFF. The DNA for the CDR3 is TGTGCCAGCAGTAGTCGACAGGGGGGCACTGAAGCTTTCTTT.

This chain joins TRBV20-1 and TRBJ1-1; D is undetermined. This CDR3 region has 13 residues. Trimming stripped 3 bases from V and 3 bases from J, with 11 bases between. Germline assignment: CDR1 DFQATT and CDR2 SNEGSKA (reference sequence). The CDR3 here is CSASVRGDTEAFF. CDR3 in DNA: TGCAGTGCTAGTGTCCGTGGCGACACTGAAGCTTTCTTT.

The V and J genes are TRBV29-1 and TRBJ1-1; D might be TRBD1 (5 bases). V dropped 8 bases and J dropped 1 base, with 14 bases sitting between them. Per germline, CDR1 SQVTM and CDR2 ANQGSEA. CDR3 length: 13 amino acids. The CDR3 protein is CSIGRQTNTEAFF. In nucleotides, the CDR3 is TGCAGCATAGGCCGACAGACGAACACTGAAGCTTTCTTT.

The CDR3: CASTTGAGNYEQYF. The CDR3, as DNA: TGTGCCAGCACAACCGGAGCTGGAAACTACGAGCAGTACTTC. This sequence joins TRBV2 and TRBJ2-7; D gene unclear. The CDR3 loop spans 14 amino acids. V lost 7 bases to trimming and J lost 3 bases, with 16 bases between them. Germline CDR1 SNHLY, CDR2 FYNNEI. Based on the CDR3 plus reference TRBV2 and TRBJ2-7, the full variable domain is EPEVTQTPSHQVTQMGQEVILRCVPISNHLYFYWYRQILGQKVEFLVSFYNNEISEKSEIFDDQFSVERPDGSNFTLKIRSTKLEDSAMYFCASTTGAGNYEQYFGPGTRLTVT.

V and J are TRBV18 and TRBJ1-2; TRBD1 might be the D (5 bases). The CDR3 is 15 amino acids. Germline V gene sequence: CDR1 KGHSH, CDR2 LQKENI. V was trimmed by 6 bases and J by 8 bases, leaving 22 bases between them. In DNA, the CDR3 is TGTGCCAGCTCCCGCAGGGACCTCCAAGTAGACGGCTACACCTTC. Amino acids: CASSRRDLQVDGYTF.

The J gene is TRBJ1-1, the V gene TRBV19; no clear D. V shed 0 bases and J shed 11 bases, with 10 bases lying between them. There are 12 residues in the CDR3. Germline loops: CDR1 LNHDA, CDR2 SQIVND (reference sequence). CDR3: CASSIDRGVAFF. CDR3 coding DNA: TGTGCCAGTAGTATAGATCGCGGGGTGGCTTTCTTT.